These 25 T cell receptor beta chains came from one sample sequenced in a study of blood T cell repertoires in COVID-19. Only in-frame clones appear in the TCRdb table, and some are missing; sequencing was by immunoSEQ multiplex PCR. Counted here are around 140,000 clones, around 87% occurring once; the ten biggest clones make up about 10%. Sequencing input: PBMCs or T cells enriched from blood (not recorded which). The receptors come from a man in his sixties who had recovered from COVID-19.

The chain has TRBV19 and TRBJ2-1; TRBD2 matches 12 bases. V dropped 2 bases and J dropped 5; count of bases not matched to a gene: 13. This CDR3 has 19 amino acids. Germline CDR1 reads LNHDA; CDR2 reads SQIVND (reference sequence). CDR3 protein: CASSIFGLAGGFSNNEQFF. CDR3 sequence (DNA): TGTGCCAGTAGTATATTTGGGCTAGCGGGAGGGTTTTCGAACAATGAGCAGTTCTTC.

The chain employs TRBV9 and TRBJ1-3; D is unclear. The CDR3 runs to 15 residues. Per germline, CDR1 SGDLS and CDR2 YYNGEE. The V and J ends lost 3 bases and 4 bases respectively, with 14 bases between them. CDR3 bases: TGTGCCAGCAGCGCCACCGACAATTTCGGAAACACCATATATTTT. Translated: CASSATDNFGNTIYF.

The rearrangement links TRBV5-8 to TRBJ1-2; D uncertain. Trimming cost V 6 bases and J 8 bases, with 23 bases left between them. Germline CDR1 and CDR2: SGHTS and YDEGEE. This CDR3 contains 15 residues. In DNA form, the CDR3 reads TGTGCCAGCACCACTGAAATCTCGGGTCTAGGCGGCTACACCTTC. Residues: CASTTEISGLGGYTF.

The chain links TRBV3-1 (or the pseudogene TRBV3-2) to TRBJ1-2; D might be TRBD1 (5 bases). Trimming cost V 6 bases and J 0 bases, with 14 bases left between them. Germline-derived CDR1 and CDR2 are LGHDT and YNNKEL (reference sequence). The CDR3 is 15 residues long. The CDR3 spells CASRLNGGANYGYTF. CDR3 coding DNA: TGTGCCAGCAGACTTAACGGGGGGGCTAACTATGGCTACACCTTC.

This sequence joins TRBV19 and TRBJ1-4; 10 bases are a match to TRBD1. The germline CDR1 and CDR2 sequences are LNHDA and SQIVND (reference sequence). This CDR3 spans 15 amino acids. V trimming: 5 bases; J trimming: 7 bases; junction bases outside the gene matches: 7. The CDR3 DNA reads as TGTGCCAGTAGTTCTGGAGGACAGGGGGGTGAAAAACTGTTTTTT. This translates into CASSSGGQGGEKLFF.

The genes are TRBV5-1 and TRBJ1-1; D gene uncertain. Germline V lookup: CDR1 SGHRS, CDR2 YFSETQ. The CDR3 contains 14 residues. V was trimmed by 0 bases and J by 5 bases, leaving 11 bases between them. This chain's CDR3 is CASSLVSGNTEAFF. CDR3 nucleotide sequence: TGCGCCAGCAGCTTGGTGTCGGGGAATACTGAAGCTTTCTTT.

The chain combines TRBV10-1 with TRBJ2-3, with 8 nucleotides matching TRBD2. Germline V gene lookup returns CDR1 WNHNN and CDR2 SYGVQD (reference sequence). The V gene end was trimmed by 4 bases and the J gene end by 1 base; junction bases not matched to a gene: 4. The CDR3 totals 15 residues. The CDR3 here is CASSGGAGGTDTQYF. DNA of the CDR3: TGCGCCAGCAGTGGTGGAGCGGGGGGCACAGATACGCAGTATTTT.

The rearrangement uses TRBV30 and TRBJ2-3; D possibly corresponds to TRBD2 (6 bases). CDR1 and CDR2 (germline): GTSNPN, SVGIG (reference sequence). CDR3 size: 14 residues. Trimming shortened V by 2 bases and J by 5 bases, and 14 bases separated the two germline ends. CDR3 DNA: TGTGCCTGGAGTTGGGGGGTTTCGGAAGATACGCAGTATTTT. It specifies CAWSWGVSEDTQYF. The whole variable domain, remainder taken from reference TRBV30 and TRBJ2-3, is SQTIHQWPATLVQPVGSPLSLECTVEGTSNPNLYWYRQAAGRGLQLLFYSVGIGQISSEVPQNLSASRPQDRQFILSSKKLLLSDSGFYLCAWSWGVSEDTQYFGPGTRLTVL.

The CDR3 region is CASSRGGASLFGYTF. The CDR3 DNA reads TGTGCCAGCAGCCGGGGGGGGGCGTCCCTATTTGGCTACACCTTC. V and J are TRBV5-4 and TRBJ1-2, with D maybe TRBD1 (6 bases). There are 15 residues in the CDR3. Deletions cut 4 bases from V and 7 bases from J, with 20 bases between. Germline loops: CDR1 SGHNT, CDR2 YYREEE (reference sequence).

V usage is TRBV19 and J usage is TRBJ1-4; a weak D match, TRBD1 (6 bases). The CDR3 has 14 residues. Germline V gene sequence: CDR1 LNHDA, CDR2 SQIVND (reference sequence). Trimming removed 3 bases at V and 8 bases at J, with 13 bases between. The CDR3 protein is CASSMRGQEEKLFF. The CDR3 DNA sequence: TGTGCCAGTAGTATGCGGGGGCAAGAGGAAAAACTGTTTTTT.

V is TRBV21-1 and J is TRBJ2-7; TRBD2, the table's D call, was not compared with the DNA. TRBV21-1 is a recognized pseudogene. CDR3 size: 14 residues. CDR3 sequence (DNA): TGTGCCAGCAGCAATCGGCGGAGGGACTACGAGCAGTACTTC. Protein product: CASSNRRRDYEQYF.

This clone was observed once. The chain uses TRBV7-2 and TRBJ2-1, with D tentatively TRBD2 (5 bases). The CDR3 is 12 amino acids. Germline CDR1 SGHTA, CDR2 FQGNSA. The V gene lost 4 bases and the J gene lost 14 bases, with 15 bases spanning the gap. CDR3 loop: CASSSLGREEFF. For the CDR3, the DNA is TGTGCCAGCAGCTCCCTCGGCCGGGAAGAGTTCTTC.

The J gene is TRBJ1-2, the V gene TRBV9; D is perhaps TRBD1 (6 bases). CDR3 length: 16 residues. Per germline, CDR1 SGDLS and CDR2 YYNGEE. The germline V and J ends were trimmed by 0 bases and 8 bases, with 20 bases remaining between them. The CDR3 protein is CASSVVRAGLRGGYTF. The CDR3 nucleotides read TGTGCCAGCAGCGTAGTCAGGGCAGGACTTAGGGGGGGCTACACCTTC.

The J gene is TRBJ2-7, the V gene TRBV18; D is unresolved. The V gene lost 4 bases and the J gene lost 2 bases, with 12 bases spanning the gap. This CDR3 is built from 14 residues. Germline CDR1 is KGHSH and CDR2 is LQKENI. The CDR3 loop reads CASSRLGQAYEQYF. DNA for the CDR3: TGTGCCAGCTCACGCCTCGGTCAGGCCTACGAGCAGTACTTC.

The genes are TRBV5-1 and TRBJ2-3; tentatively, D is TRBD1 (5 bases). CDR1 is SGHRS and CDR2 is YFSETQ in the germline V gene. Trimming took off 1 base at V and 0 bases at J, with 6 bases between the two ends. CDR3 length: 14 residues. The CDR3 nucleotides read TGCGCCAGCAGCTTGAGGACAAGCACAGATACGCAGTATTTT. It codes for CASSLRTSTDTQYF. Supplemented by reference TRBV5-1 and TRBJ2-3, the full variable domain reads KAGVTQTPRYLIKTRGQQVTLSCSPISGHRSVSWYQQTPGQGLQFLFEYFSETQRNKGNFPGRFSGRQFSNSRSEMNVSTLELGDSALYLCASSLRTSTDTQYFGPGTRLTVL.

The rearrangement links TRBV11-3 to TRBJ2-1; 8 bases align to TRBD1. Germline trimming cut 5 bases from V and 4 bases from J; bases unmatched to any gene: 7. The CDR3 has 15 amino acids. CDR1 is SGHNT, CDR2 YENEEA, per germline. CDR3 DNA: TGTGCCAGCAGCATCGGGACAGGCGGTTACAATGAGCAGTTCTTC. It codes for CASSIGTGGYNEQFF.

The V gene is TRBV3-1 (or the pseudogene TRBV3-2), the J gene TRBJ1-5, with D possibly TRBD1 on 6 matching bases. V lost 2 bases, J lost 7 bases, and 18 bases lay in between. The germline CDR1 and CDR2 sequences are LGHDT and YNNKEL (reference sequence). This CDR3 is 16 amino acids long. The CDR3 protein is CASSQRWGQGTQPQHF. CDR3 sequence (DNA): TGTGCCAGCAGCCAACGTTGGGGCCAGGGGACCCAGCCCCAGCATTTT.

The rearrangement uses TRBV7-8 and TRBJ2-7, with unresolved D. Trimming cost V 3 bases and J 3 bases, with 6 bases left between them. This CDR3 is built from 12 residues. Looked up from germline, CDR1 is SGHVS and CDR2 is FQNEAQ. This chain's CDR3 is CASSFSVYEQYF. DNA for the CDR3: TGTGCCAGCAGCTTTTCAGTCTACGAGCAGTACTTC.

The chain has TRBV5-8 and TRBJ2-2, with TRBD2 as a possible D gene (6 bases). In germline, CDR1 is SGHTS, CDR2 YDEGEE. V was trimmed by 7 bases and J by 6 bases, leaving 16 bases between them. This CDR3 has 14 residues. The CDR3 nucleotides read TGTGCCAGCGCGCTTGGGGGAGGACCCGGGGAGCTGTTTTTT. The encoded protein is CASALGGGPGELFF.

This clone was seen a single time. The CDR3 spells CSASGDRGYYEQYF. The CDR3 DNA sequence: TGCAGTGCTAGTGGGGACAGGGGCTACTACGAGCAGTACTTC. The chain links TRBV20-1 to TRBJ2-7; 10 bases match TRBD1. After removal of 3 bases from V and 3 bases from J, the junction contained 5 bases not matched to a gene. Germline CDR1 is DFQATT and CDR2 is SNEGSKA (reference sequence). This CDR3 has 14 residues.

V gene TRBV6-4 combines with J gene TRBJ1-2; D uncertain. This CDR3 has 14 amino acids. Trimming cost V 0 bases and J 7 bases, with 12 bases left between them. Germline assignment: CDR1 MRHNA and CDR2 SNTAGT. DNA for the CDR3: TGTGCCAGCAGTGACTCGTACGGGGATGGTGGCTACACCTTC. Translation gives CASSDSYGDGGYTF.

CDR3 nucleotide sequence: TGCGCCAGCAGCTTTGGGACAGGGGTAGAGACCCAGTACTTC. Translated: CASSFGTGVETQYF. V gene TRBV5-1 combines with J gene TRBJ2-5, with 10 positions matching TRBD1. The CDR3 runs to 14 residues. Germline values: CDR1 SGHRS, CDR2 YFSETQ. Trimming at V came to 2 bases and at J to 4 bases, leaving 2 bases not matched to a gene.

The chain carries TRBV7-9 and TRBJ2-1, with D maybe TRBD2 (6 bases). From germline, CDR1 is SEHNR and CDR2 FQNEAQ (reference sequence). The CDR3 covers 15 residues. Trimming cost V 5 bases and J 8 bases, with 19 bases left between them. The DNA of the CDR3 is TGTGCCAGCAGCCCCGGGTGGCTAGCGACGGATGAGCAGTTCTTC. Its translation is CASSPGWLATDEQFF.

The chain recombines TRBV10-3 with TRBJ2-1; 14 bases agree with TRBD2. CDR3 size: 18 residues. Germline values: CDR1 ENHRY, CDR2 SYGVKD. V was clipped by 6 bases and J by 5 bases; unmatched bases: 12. This CDR3 is CAISGLAGGTGVDNEQFF. The CDR3 nucleotides read TGTGCCATCAGCGGACTAGCGGGAGGTACCGGGGTGGACAATGAGCAGTTCTTC.

Turning to this clone: Other nucleotide sequences from this sample produce the same CDR3. The chain is built from TRBV6-5 and TRBJ1-2; 8 bases align to TRBD1. With 6 bases clipped from V and 2 bases from J, the junction kept 2 bases outside the gene matches. The CDR3 sequence is 13 residues long. The germline gives CDR1 MNHEY, CDR2 SVGAGI. The CDR3 DNA reads as TGTGCCAGCAGCAGACAGGGGAACTATGGCTACACCTTC. It specifies CASSRQGNYGYTF.